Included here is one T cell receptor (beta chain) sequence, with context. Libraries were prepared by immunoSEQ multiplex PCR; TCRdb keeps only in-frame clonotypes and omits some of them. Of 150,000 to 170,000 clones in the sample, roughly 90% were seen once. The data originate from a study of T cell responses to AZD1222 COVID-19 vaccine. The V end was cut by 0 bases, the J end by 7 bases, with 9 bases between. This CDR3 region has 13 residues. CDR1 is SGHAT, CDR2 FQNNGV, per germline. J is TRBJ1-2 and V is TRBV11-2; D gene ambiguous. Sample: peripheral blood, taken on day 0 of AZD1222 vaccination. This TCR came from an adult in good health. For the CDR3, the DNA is TGTGCCAGCAGCTTAGACGGACTGGGTGGCTACACCTTC. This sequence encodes CASSLDGLGGYTF.